This T cell receptor (beta chain) is drawn from a study of T-cell memory formation after mild COVID-19. Study background: TCR clusters showed largely donor specificity.

With constant-segment primers, 5'RACE yielded cDNA libraries of TCR alpha and TCR beta that carried sample barcodes and UMIs. From the 5' RACE reads, TCRdb called clonotypes with MiXCR, one entry per CDR3 protein. The sample includes about 140,000 distinct CDR3 sequences, about 14% of them seen just once. The V gene lost 9 bases and the J gene lost 5 bases, with 14 bases spanning the gap. Germline CDR1 SNHLY, CDR2 FYNNEI. The CDR3 loop spans 13 amino acids. This clonotype has a handful of counts. The sequencing input was PBMCs or a T cell subset sorted from them (not recorded which). The gene calls are TRBV2 and TRBJ2-1; D is uncertain. This TCR was sampled from an adult woman who had mild COVID-19 (a few samples of this study predate the infection). Cell type and time point are not known. CDR3 sequence: CASLKATDNEQFF. The CDR3 DNA reads as TGTGCCAGTCTAAAGGCTACAGACAATGAGCAGTTCTTC. The full variable domain, completed using reference TRBV2 and TRBJ2-1, is EPEVTQTPSHQVTQMGQEVILRCVPISNHLYFYWYRQILGQKVEFLVSFYNNEISEKSEIFDDQFSVERPDGSNFTLKIRSTKLEDSAMYFCASLKATDNEQFFGPGTRLTVL.